The clone carrying this T cell receptor (beta chain) was seen a single time. Its antigen is not identified. The repertoire was sequenced with immunoSEQ multiplex PCR; TCRdb's copy has only in-frame clones and lacks some. Of 2.3 million or so clones detected, 85% to 95% appear once; the ten largest clones hold 0.35% to 0.5%. The source of the sample is a study of shared clonotypes between healthy human individuals. Findings and limits, study-wide: Roughly 5% of naive CD4 clonotypes were shared across a handful of donors. Generation probabilities were higher for clonotypes shared across all four sorted-subset donors than for unshared ones.

Material for sequencing was naive CD4+ T cells from PBMCs. Subset noted: CD45RA+ positively selected. The clonotype originates from a man between 18 and 35 years old in good health. Some clones in this sample may be carry-over from other donors' samples.

The CDR3 loop reads CASTTASGRDEQYF. DNA of the CDR3: TGTGCCAGCACGACCGCTAGCGGGAGAGACGAGCAGTACTTC. The chain recombines TRBV6-1 with TRBJ2-7; 10 bases are shared with TRBD2. Germline assignment: CDR1 MNHNS and CDR2 SASEGT. Trimming took 7 bases from V and 5 from J; bases not matched to a gene: 8. This CDR3 contains 14 residues.